This TCR beta chain was obtained from a study of graft-versus-host responses after intestinal transplantation. Study as a whole: Recipients were all induced with anti-thymocyte globulin, then given tacrolimus and steroids for approximately 3 years.

Sequencing used immunoSEQ multiplex PCR; TCRdb keeps in-frame clones, though not all of them. The table shows tens of thousands of clones, with roughly four fifths occurring only once. CDR3 length: 14 amino acids. Trimming took 1 base from V and 2 from J, leaving 7 bases between them. Germline-derived CDR1 and CDR2 are MGHRA and YSYEKL. The source material was PBMCs, sampled about 1,000 days after transplant. The rearrangement links TRBV4-1 to TRBJ2-3; TRBD2 might be the D (6 bases). The receptor's source is a human patient who received an intestinal transplant, so some T cells may come from the graft donor. CDR3 in DNA: TGCGCCAGCAGCCAAGCGGGGGTCACAGATACGCAGTATTTT. Translated: CASSQAGVTDTQYF.